This TCR beta chain was obtained from a study of blood T cell repertoires in COVID-19. Profiling relied on immunoSEQ multiplex PCR, and the TCRdb table lists in-frame clones only, not all of them. This table has roughly 180,000 clones, 76% appearing once. The CDR3 spans 16 residues. Trimming took 1 base from V and 4 from J, leaving 16 bases between them. CDR1 LGHNT and CDR2 FRNRAP come from the germline V gene. The specimen was peripheral blood. This chain joins TRBV12-5 and TRBJ2-5; TRBD2 is a possible D gene (6 bases). The source of this sequence is a woman aged 50 to 60 with active or convalescent COVID-19. The CDR3: CASGLGRGGVGETQYF. The CDR3 coding sequence is TGTGCTAGTGGTTTGGGCCGTGGCGGGGTTGGAGAGACCCAGTACTTC.